This T cell receptor (beta chain) was obtained from a study of blood T cell repertoires in COVID-19. In the original analysis: Amplifying reference gene primers gave estimates of nucleated cell counts. Some clones are missing from TCRdb's copy, which holds only in-frame ones; the method was immunoSEQ multiplex PCR. The DNA was the basis for D and trimming; V, J and clone size are from that table. This sample has more than 140,000 clones; roughly 88% occur once, and the top ten carry more than 5.5%. The CDR3 covers 14 residues. V dropped 6 bases and J dropped 6 bases, with 12 bases sitting between them. The V gene's germline CDR1 is SNHLY and CDR2 FYNNEI.

The source material was peripheral blood. This clonotype was sampled from a woman aged 45 to 65 in a cohort sampled during active or convalescent COVID-19. The chain employs TRBV2 and TRBJ1-6; D possibly corresponds to TRBD1 (6 bases). CDR3 protein: CASSLGQPNSPLHF. In nucleotides, the CDR3 is TGTGCCAGCAGCTTGGGACAACCTAATTCACCCCTCCACTTT.